Listed below are T cell receptor beta chains from one sample, sequenced in a study of beta chain features in type 1 diabetes. Method: immunoSEQ multiplex PCR; TCRdb's copy keeps in-frame clones and lacks some. Of about 150,000 clones in the sample, around a tenth were seen once. The sequencing input was central memory CD4+ T cells from blood. Receptors were obtained from a man aged 25-45 years with type 1 diabetes. CDR3s include the opening cysteine and the closing phenylalanine or tryptophan. A D gene is named only where the DNA matches it firmly. Clone size is shown for a subset of rows, as once, few, many or a class of expanded clone.

>TRBJ2-3|TRBD2|few|TRBV30
TGTGCCTGGAAGGGACTAGTGGCCCTCGATACGCAGTATTTT
CAWKGLVALDTQYF
>TRBJ2-5|.|few|TRBV18
TGTGCCAGCTCACCGATGCGGGCCTCACGGGAGACCCAGTACTTC
CASSPMRASRETQYF
>TRBJ2-5|.|few|TRBV28
TGTGCCAGCAGTTTACCCCGCGCAGGGACCCAGTACTTC
CASSLPRAGTQYF
>TRBJ2-1|TRBD2|.|TRBV4-3
TGCGCCAGCAGCCAAGGGAGCGGGAGTTACAATGAGCAGTTCTTC
CASSQGSGSYNEQFF
>TRBJ1-1|TRBD1|few|TRBV7-8
TGTGCCAGCAGCCCAAACCTGGACAGGGAGGCTTTCTTT
CASSPNLDREAFF
>TRBJ1-2|.|few|TRBV7-3
TGTGCCAGCAGCTTAGGGGGAGGCCAAAACTATGGCTACACCTTC
CASSLGGGQNYGYTF
>TRBJ2-4|.|few|TRBV7-3
TGTGCCAGCAGCCGTGACAGCAACGGTGCCAAAAACATTCAGTACTTC
CASSRDSNGAKNIQYF
>TRBJ1-2|TRBD1|few|TRBV4-2
TGTGCCAGCAGCCTCGCTGGACAGGGAGGTTACGGCTACACCTTC
CASSLAGQGGYGYTF
>TRBJ2-7|TRBD2|.|TRBV19
TGTGCCAGTAGTCCCCAAGCGGGGGGGCCCTACGAGCAGTACTTC
CASSPQAGGPYEQYF
>TRBJ2-5|.|.|TRBV5-5
TGTGCCAGCGGACATCCCGAAGAGACCCAGTACTTC
CASGHPEETQYF
>TRBJ1-2|TRBD1|many|TRBV10-3
TGTGCCATCAGTGAGCCGGGACAGTATTGGAGCTACACCTTC
CAISEPGQYWSYTF